Each of the 7 T cell receptor beta chains below was sequenced from the same sample in a study of human T cells and chemical hapten exposure. A single record per CDR3 protein comes from TCRdb applying MiXCR to the RACE reads. The sample consists of 300,000 to 450,000 distinct CDR3 sequences, 5% to 6.5% of them appearing once. Stated time point: pre-sensitization, week 0. The sample's treatment: therapeutic diphenylcyclopropenone sensitization with weekly scalp DPC. The sample consisted of whole blood, taken in connection with sensitization to the hapten diphenylcyclopropenone (DPC). These TCRs come from a woman in her forties or fifties with alopecia areata. Some clones in this sample may be carry-over from other donors' samples.

This clonotype has only a few counts. The V call is TRBV6-2 or TRBV6-3, the J call TRBJ1-5, with D tentatively TRBD1 (5 bases). CDR3 size: 15 residues. Germline CDR1 and CDR2: MNHEY and SVGEGT. The V end lost 5 bases, the J end lost 0 bases, and 11 bases lay between the germline ends. For the CDR3, the DNA is TGTGCCAGCAGTCCCCTGGGACGTAGCAATCAGCCCCAGCATTTT. Amino acid sequence: CASSPLGRSNQPQHF.

This clonotype was counted ten times or more. The rearrangement links TRBV9 to TRBJ2-7; weak D call: TRBD1 (6 bases). With 4 bases removed from V and 1 base from J, the gap between germline ends came to 12 bases. This CDR3 is built from 14 residues. CDR1 is SGDLS and CDR2 is YYNGEE in the germline V gene. This CDR3 is CASSPQGLSYEQYF. For the CDR3, the DNA is TGTGCCAGCAGCCCTCAGGGGCTATCCTACGAGCAGTACTTC.

V gene TRBV7-9 combines with J gene TRBJ2-3, with unresolved D. The germline V gene encodes CDR1 SEHNR and CDR2 FQNEAQ (reference sequence). The CDR3 sequence is 14 residues long. V was trimmed by 2 bases and J by 5 bases, leaving 11 bases between them. Here the CDR3 DNA reads TGTGCCAGCAGCTTATCGGTAGCTCGAGATACGCAGTATTTT. Protein: CASSLSVARDTQYF.

This clonotype was counted many times. This chain uses TRBV4-2 with TRBJ2-7; 9 bases agree with TRBD1. J gave up 6 bases and V 3 bases, and 3 bases lay outside the gene matches. CDR1 and CDR2 (germline): LGHNA, YNFKEQ. This CDR3 has 13 amino acids. The CDR3: CASSQGTGTEQYF. In DNA form, the CDR3 reads TGTGCCAGCAGCCAGGGGACAGGGACCGAGCAGTACTTC.

In its sample, this clonotype was seen many times. A junction boundary mismatches the germline segment, possibly from a read error. This sequence joins TRBV18 and TRBJ2-2, with D possibly being TRBD1 or TRBD2 (5 bases each). Germline CDR1 reads KGHSH; CDR2 reads LQKENI. The CDR3 has 16 residues. CDR3 protein: CASSPLGTANTGELFF. For the CDR3, the DNA is TGTGCCAGCTCTCCACTAGGGACCGCGAACACCGGGGAGCTGTTTTTT.

This clonotype occurred a few times. V gene TRBV7-9 combines with J gene TRBJ2-3; unclear D gene. Germline V CDR1 and CDR2: SEHNR, FQNEAQ (reference sequence). V was trimmed by 5 bases and J by 4 bases, leaving 10 bases between them. The length of the CDR3 is 13 residues. The CDR3 loop reads CASSQTSSDTQYF. As DNA, the CDR3 is TGTGCCAGCAGCCAGACTTCTTCAGATACGCAGTATTTT. Looking up the rest from reference TRBV7-9 and TRBJ2-3 gives the full variable domain: DTGVSQNPRHKITKRGQNVTFRCDPISEHNRLYWYRQTLGQGPEFLTYFQNEAQLEKSRLLSDRFSAERPKGSFSTLEIQRTEQGDSAMYLCASSQTSSDTQYFGPGTRLTVL.

This clonotype appeared many times. CDR3 residues: CASSFGARGAYNSPLHF. DNA of the CDR3: TGTGCCAGCAGTTTCGGAGCCAGGGGAGCCTATAATTCACCCCTCCACTTT. The V and J genes are TRBV28 and TRBJ1-6, with D perhaps matching TRBD1 (6 bases). The length of the CDR3 is 17 residues. V was clipped by 3 bases and J by 2 bases, with 14 bases between them. Germline V gives CDR1 MDHEN, CDR2 SYDVKM. The variable domain in full, with the rest retrieved from reference TRBV28 and TRBJ1-6, is DVKVTQSSRYLVKRTGEKVFLECVQDMDHENMFWYRQDPGLGLRLIYFSYDVKMKEKGDIPEGYSVSREKKERFSLILESASTNQTSMYLCASSFGARGAYNSPLHFGNGTRLTVT.